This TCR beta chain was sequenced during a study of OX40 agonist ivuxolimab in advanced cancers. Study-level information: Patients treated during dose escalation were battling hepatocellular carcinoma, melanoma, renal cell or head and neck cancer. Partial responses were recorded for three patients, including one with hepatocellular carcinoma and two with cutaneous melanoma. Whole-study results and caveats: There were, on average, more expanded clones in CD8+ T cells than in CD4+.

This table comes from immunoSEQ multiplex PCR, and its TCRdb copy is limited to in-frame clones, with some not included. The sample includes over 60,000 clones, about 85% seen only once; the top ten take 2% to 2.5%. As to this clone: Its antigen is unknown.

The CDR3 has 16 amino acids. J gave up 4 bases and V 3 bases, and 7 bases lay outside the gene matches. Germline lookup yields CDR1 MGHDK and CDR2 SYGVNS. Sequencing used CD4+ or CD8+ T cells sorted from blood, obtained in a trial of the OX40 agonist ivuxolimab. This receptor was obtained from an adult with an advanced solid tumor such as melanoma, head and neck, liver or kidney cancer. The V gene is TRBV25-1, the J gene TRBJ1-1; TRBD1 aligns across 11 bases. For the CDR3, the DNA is TGTGCCAGCAGTGAGGGACAGGGGGTAGTTAGCACTGAAGCTTTCTTT. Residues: CASSEGQGVVSTEAFF.